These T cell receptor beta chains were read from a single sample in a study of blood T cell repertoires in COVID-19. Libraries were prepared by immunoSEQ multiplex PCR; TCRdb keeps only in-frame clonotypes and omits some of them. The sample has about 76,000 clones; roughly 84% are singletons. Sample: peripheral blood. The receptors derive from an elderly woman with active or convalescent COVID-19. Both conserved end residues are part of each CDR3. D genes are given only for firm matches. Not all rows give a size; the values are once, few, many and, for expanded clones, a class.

CDR3nt: TGCGCCAGCAGCCAAGATCGGATGACAGGGATTAACTATGGCTACACCTTC
CDR3aa: CASSQDRMTGINYGYTF
abundance: -
v_gene: TRBV4-3
d_gene: TRBD1
j_gene: TRBJ1-2

CDR3nt: TGTGCCACCAGTGATTTGAATCCGAATCCCGGTGGGAGGTCGGACTATGGCTACACCTTC
CDR3aa: CATSDLNPNPGGRSDYGYTF
abundance: -
v_gene: TRBV24-1
d_gene: -
j_gene: TRBJ1-2

CDR3nt: TGTGCCAGCAGTGCCGTGACTAGCGGTTCCAGGGCCCAGTACTTC
CDR3aa: CASSAVTSGSRAQYF
abundance: -
v_gene: TRBV2
d_gene: TRBD2
j_gene: TRBJ2-5

CDR3nt: TGTGCCTGGAGTGTAACTGCGGGGGGCAATGAGCAGTTCTTC
CDR3aa: CAWSVTAGGNEQFF
abundance: -
v_gene: TRBV30
d_gene: TRBD2
j_gene: TRBJ2-1

CDR3nt: TGTGCCATCAGTGAGTCGGCGGAAAGACAGGGAAGCAATCAGCCCCAGCATTTT
CDR3aa: CAISESAERQGSNQPQHF
abundance: -
v_gene: TRBV10-3
d_gene: TRBD1
j_gene: TRBJ1-5

CDR3nt: TGCGCCAGCCTAGGGGGAGAAGCCGATGAGCAGTTCTTC
CDR3aa: CASLGGEADEQFF
abundance: -
v_gene: TRBV10-2
d_gene: -
j_gene: TRBJ2-1

CDR3nt: TGTGCCAGTTGGAGGACTCCCTATGGCTACACCTTC
CDR3aa: CASWRTPYGYTF
abundance: -
v_gene: TRBV9
d_gene: -
j_gene: TRBJ1-2

CDR3nt: TGTGCCAGCAGCCGAGGCGATAGTAACTATGGCTACACCTTC
CDR3aa: CASSRGDSNYGYTF
abundance: -
v_gene: TRBV7-3
d_gene: -
j_gene: TRBJ1-2

CDR3nt: TGTGCCAGCAGTCTAAACAATGAGCAGTTCTTC
CDR3aa: CASSLNNEQFF
abundance: -
v_gene: TRBV12-3/TRBV12-4
d_gene: -
j_gene: TRBJ2-1

CDR3nt: TGTGCCAGCAGCGGGACCGGGACAGGGATCTCCTACGAGCAGTACTTC
CDR3aa: CASSGTGTGISYEQYF
abundance: -
v_gene: TRBV5-6
d_gene: TRBD1
j_gene: TRBJ2-7

CDR3nt: TGTGCCAGCAGCTTGGAGCGGCTAGTTACAGATACGCAGTATTTT
CDR3aa: CASSLERLVTDTQYF
abundance: -
v_gene: TRBV7-2
d_gene: -
j_gene: TRBJ2-3

CDR3nt: TGTGCCAGCAGTTACCCGGGACAGGGGAACACTGAAGCTTTCTTT
CDR3aa: CASSYPGQGNTEAFF
abundance: once
v_gene: TRBV6-6
d_gene: TRBD1
j_gene: TRBJ1-1

CDR3nt: TGTGCCAGCAGCCAAGATAAGGCGGGGATGAACACTGAAGCTTTCTTT
CDR3aa: CASSQDKAGMNTEAFF
abundance: once
v_gene: TRBV3-1/TRBV3-2
d_gene: -
j_gene: TRBJ1-1

CDR3nt: TGTGCCAGCAGTACTAGCATGGCAGGGATCGGAAGCTATGGCTACACCTTC
CDR3aa: CASSTSMAGIGSYGYTF
abundance: -
v_gene: TRBV6-2/TRBV6-3
d_gene: -
j_gene: TRBJ1-2